Included here is one T cell receptor (beta chain) sequence, with context. Its antigen is unknown. This entry comes from a study of shared clonotypes between healthy human individuals. CD45RO-negative CD8 cells positively selected for CCR7 made up the naive population, which excluded terminally differentiated effector memory CD45RA+ cells. Germline values: CDR1 MNHEY, CDR2 SVGAGI. This CDR3 is built from 14 residues. With 5 bases clipped from V and 9 bases from J, the junction kept 3 bases outside the gene matches. Study-wide results and limits: In a few donors, roughly 5.2% of naive CD4 clonotypes appeared in common.

Authors' analysis steps: Filtering differed for immunoSEQ, which gave only junction sequences without quality scores. Profiled with immunoSEQ multiplex PCR; TCRdb holds only in-frame clones, not every one. Clonal size and the V and J genes are those of that table, whereas D and trimming came from the DNA. The sample lists some 2.1 million clones, 90% to 95% occurring once. The sequence was obtained from a man between 18 and 29 years old in good health. Some clones in this sample may be carry-over from other donors' samples. Material for sequencing was naive CD8+ T cells from PBMCs. This chain connects TRBV6-5 to TRBJ2-1, with 14 bases matching TRBD2. CDR3 in DNA: TGTGCCAGCAGTGGGACTAGCGGGAGATCTGAGCAGTTCTTC. Protein sequence: CASSGTSGRSEQFF.